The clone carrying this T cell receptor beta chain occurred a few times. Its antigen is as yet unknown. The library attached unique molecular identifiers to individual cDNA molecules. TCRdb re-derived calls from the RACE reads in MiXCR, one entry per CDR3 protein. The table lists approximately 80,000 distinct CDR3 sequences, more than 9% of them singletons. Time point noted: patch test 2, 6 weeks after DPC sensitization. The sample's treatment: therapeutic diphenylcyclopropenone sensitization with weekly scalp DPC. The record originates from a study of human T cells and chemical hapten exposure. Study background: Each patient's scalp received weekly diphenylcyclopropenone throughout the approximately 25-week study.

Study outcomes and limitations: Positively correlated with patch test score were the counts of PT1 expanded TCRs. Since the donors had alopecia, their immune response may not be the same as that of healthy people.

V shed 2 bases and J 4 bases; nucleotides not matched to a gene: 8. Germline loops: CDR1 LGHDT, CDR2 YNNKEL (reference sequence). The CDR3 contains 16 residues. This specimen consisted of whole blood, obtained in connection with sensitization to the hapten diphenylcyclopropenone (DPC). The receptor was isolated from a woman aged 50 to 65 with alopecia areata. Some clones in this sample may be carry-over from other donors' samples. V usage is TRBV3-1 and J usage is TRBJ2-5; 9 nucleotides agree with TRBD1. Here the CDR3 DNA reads TGTGCCAGCAGCCAAACACAAACAGGGGGCGGAGAGACCCAGTACTTC. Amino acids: CASSQTQTGGGETQYF.